This TCR beta chain was captured by sequencing in a study of neoadjuvant anti-PD-1 for oral cavity cancer. Study-wide results and caveats: Only three patients per response group were TCR-analyzed; validation needed.

Time point in this sample: after neoadjuvant nivolumab, at surgical resection. These newly diagnosed stage II-IVA oral cavity squamous cell carcinoma patients had no prior systemic or radiation treatment. No culture or expansion preceded analysis of these blood cells. The CDR3 is made up of 15 amino acids. With 2 bases clipped from V and 1 base from J, the junction kept 5 bases outside the gene matches. The V gene's germline CDR1 is GTSNPN and CDR2 SVGIG (reference sequence). Remarks on this clone: The target antigen is unknown.

Blood libraries mostly used around 0.45 ug genomic DNA, six replicates each. Produced via immunoSEQ multiplex PCR; TCRdb's table is partial and in-frame only. The table has just over 65,000 clones, approximately 84% seen once. The specimen comprised PBMCs, sampled after nivolumab (anti-PD-1) treatment. This receptor was taken from a person between 40 and 79 years old with oral cavity squamous cell carcinoma. The chain combines TRBV30 with TRBJ1-5; 7 bases are a match to TRBD1. CDR3: CAWSPTGLSNQPQHF. CDR3 bases: TGTGCCTGGAGTCCGACAGGGTTAAGCAATCAGCCCCAGCATTTT. The whole variable domain, filled in from reference TRBV30 and TRBJ1-5, reads SQTIHQWPATLVQPVGSPLSLECTVEGTSNPNLYWYRQAAGRGLQLLFYSVGIGQISSEVPQNLSASRPQDRQFILSSKKLLLSDSGFYLCAWSPTGLSNQPQHFGDGTRLSIL.